This T cell receptor (beta chain) was recorded in a study of OX40 agonist ivuxolimab in advanced cancers. Clones were sequenced by immunoSEQ multiplex PCR, and TCRdb holds only the in-frame ones, with some missing. The sample shows around 80,000 clones, 94% of them seen only once. The germline V gene encodes CDR1 WSHSY and CDR2 SAAADI. V was clipped by 3 bases and J by 0 bases, with 14 bases between them. This CDR3 contains 16 residues. The input for sequencing was CD4+ or CD8+ T cells sorted from blood, taken in a trial of the OX40 agonist ivuxolimab. The receptor comes from an adult with an advanced solid tumor such as melanoma, head and neck, liver or kidney cancer. V and J are TRBV10-2 and TRBJ1-2; unclear D gene. In nucleotides, the CDR3 is TGCGCCAGCAGTGACCCCGACGGCGGAGCTAACTATGGCTACACCTTC. This gives the protein CASSDPDGGANYGYTF.